One sample yielded the 25 T cell receptor beta chains listed below, sequenced in a study of blood T cell repertoires in COVID-19. Clones were read by immunoSEQ multiplex PCR, and TCRdb kept only the in-frame ones, dropping some. The data contain fewer than 250,000 clones, about nine tenths of them singletons. Sequenced sample: peripheral blood. Receptors originate from a man between 25 and 39 years old with COVID-19, enrolled during active disease.

This chain joins TRBV13 and TRBJ2-1, with TRBD2 identical over 9 bases. CDR3 length: 15 amino acids. V trimming: 5 bases; J trimming: 4 bases; junction bases outside the gene matches: 6. Per the germline V gene, CDR1 is PRHDT and CDR2 is FYEKMQ (reference sequence). CDR3: CASSGSGGSYNEQFF. CDR3 sequence (DNA): TGTGCCAGCAGCGGTAGCGGGGGCTCGTACAATGAGCAGTTCTTC.

The chain joins TRBV6-6 to TRBJ2-7, with TRBD2 matching 8 bases. Germline CDR1 is MNHNY and CDR2 is SVGAGI (reference sequence). CDR3 size: 16 residues. Trimming removed 0 bases from V and 3 bases from J; junction bases left unmatched: 7. The CDR3 here is CASSYSVAGPNYEQYF. The CDR3 bases are TGTGCCAGCAGTTACTCAGTAGCGGGGCCAAACTACGAGCAGTACTTC.

In its sample, this clone was seen once. This chain uses TRBV5-1 with TRBJ1-2, with 7 bases lining up with TRBD1. CDR1 is SGHRS, CDR2 YFSETQ, per germline. J lost 3 bases, V lost 0 bases, and 5 bases had no gene match. The CDR3 runs 15 residues. The CDR3 sequence is CASSLAQGGHYGYTF. The CDR3 nucleotides read TGCGCCAGCAGCTTGGCCCAGGGGGGCCACTATGGCTACACCTTC.

The V and J genes are TRBV30 and TRBJ2-7; D is unresolved. CDR1 is GTSNPN and CDR2 is SVGIG in the germline V gene (reference sequence). Between the trimmed V and J ends, which lost 0 bases and 4 bases, there was a span of 4 bases. This CDR3 contains 11 residues. The CDR3 DNA reads as TGTGCCTGGAGTGTACAGTACGAGCAGTACTTC. Its protein is CAWSVQYEQYF.

This chain uses TRBV4-2 with TRBJ1-4, with 9 positions matching TRBD1. With 4 bases clipped from V and 4 bases from J, the junction kept 7 bases outside the gene matches. Germline CDR1 and CDR2: LGHNA and YNFKEQ. The CDR3 covers 16 residues. Here the CDR3 DNA reads TGTGCCAGCAGCCGAACCGGGACAGGGAATAATGAAAAACTGTTTTTT. Translation: CASSRTGTGNNEKLFF.

The chain has TRBV6-4 and TRBJ1-1, with TRBD1 identical over 9 bases. Germline-derived CDR1 and CDR2 are MRHNA and SNTAGT. With V trimmed by 5 bases and J by 3 bases, 4 bases remained unmatched. The length of the CDR3 is 14 residues. The CDR3 DNA reads TGTGCCAGCAGTCGTGACAGGGGGGACACTGAAGCTTTCTTT. Translating gives CASSRDRGDTEAFF.

The V call is TRBV7-2, the J call TRBJ1-2, with 12 bases lining up with TRBD1. V dropped 0 bases and J dropped 4; count of bases not matched to a gene: 9. Per the germline V gene, CDR1 is SGHTA and CDR2 is FQGNSA. CDR3 length: 18 residues. DNA for the CDR3: TGTGCCAGCAGCTTAGCCGGGACAGGGGGCGCGCGGGGCTATGGCTACACCTTC. Amino acid sequence: CASSLAGTGGARGYGYTF.

This clone was observed once. The chain employs TRBV6-5 and TRBJ1-2; tentative D call: TRBD1 (5 bases). From germline, CDR1 is MNHEY and CDR2 SVGAGI. This CDR3 contains 15 residues. Deletions cut 0 bases from V and 4 bases from J, with 12 bases between. Written as DNA, the CDR3 is TGTGCCAGCAGTTACTCAACGGGGGGGACCTATGGCTACACCTTC. This translates into CASSYSTGGTYGYTF.

The genes are TRBV5-1 and TRBJ1-1, with D maybe TRBD1 (5 bases). V was pared by 4 bases and J by 4 bases, with 17 bases between. The CDR3 length is 15 residues. Germline CDR1 reads SGHRS; CDR2 reads YFSETQ. CDR3 in DNA: TGCGCCAGCAGCGCTCTGGGGCGGGGGAGCACTGAAGCTTTCTTT. The encoded protein is CASSALGRGSTEAFF.

CDR3 residues: CASSLSRTGLTEAFF. DNA of the CDR3: TGTGCCAGCAGCTTATCTCGGACAGGGCTCACTGAAGCTTTCTTT. This chain joins TRBV7-2 and TRBJ1-1; 8 positions match TRBD1. CDR1 and CDR2 from the germline V gene are SGHTA and FQGNSA. The CDR3 runs 15 residues. V lost 2 bases to trimming and J lost 4 bases; unmatched junction nucleotides: 6.

V and J are TRBV9 and TRBJ2-6; D not resolved. CDR1 is SGDLS and CDR2 is YYNGEE in the germline V gene. Trimming removed 0 bases at V and 2 bases at J, with 27 bases between. The CDR3 has 22 amino acids. The CDR3: CASSVAPSPAQAKGAGANVLTF. CDR3 in DNA: TGTGCCAGCAGCGTAGCTCCCAGCCCCGCCCAAGCGAAAGGCGCTGGGGCCAACGTCCTGACTTTC.

The V call is TRBV5-4, the J call TRBJ2-5; TRBD1 is a possible D gene (6 bases). Germline V gives CDR1 SGHNT, CDR2 YYREEE (reference sequence). The V end was cut by 3 bases, the J end by 0 bases, with 6 bases between. The CDR3 runs to 13 residues. CDR3: CASSWTDQETQYF. The CDR3 bases are TGTGCCAGCAGCTGGACAGACCAAGAGACCCAGTACTTC.

The rearrangement joins TRBV11-2 to TRBJ1-4, with 7 positions matching TRBD1. The CDR3 length is 15 residues. Germline loops: CDR1 SGHAT, CDR2 FQNNGV. Trimming removed 5 bases from V and 7 bases from J; junction bases left unmatched: 10. Written as DNA, the CDR3 is TGTGCCAGCAGCATACAGACAGGGACTGGTGAAAAACTGTTTTTT. It is translated as CASSIQTGTGEKLFF. Supplemented by reference TRBV11-2 and TRBJ1-4, the full variable domain reads EAGVAQSPRYKIIEKRQSVAFWCNPISGHATLYWYQQILGQGPKLLIQFQNNGVVDDSQLPKDRFSAERLKGVDSTLKIQPAKLEDSAVYLCASSIQTGTGEKLFFGSGTQLSVL.

The V call is TRBV3-1 (or the pseudogene TRBV3-2), the J call TRBJ1-6; the match to TRBD1 covers 9 bases. Trimming took 1 base from V and 10 from J; bases not matched to a gene: 5. The CDR3 runs 15 residues. Germline values: CDR1 LGHDT, CDR2 YNNKEL (reference sequence). The CDR3 nucleotides read TGTGCCAGCAGCCAAGGGACAGGGGCCCTGTCACCCCTCCACTTT. Amino acids: CASSQGTGALSPLHF.

This clone showed up just once. This chain uses TRBV6-5 with TRBJ1-6; TRBD1 matches at 7 bases. V was pared by 7 bases and J by 10 bases, with 10 bases of the junction left unmatched. The CDR3 is 14 amino acids. CDR1 and CDR2 (germline): MNHEY, SVGAGI. The CDR3, as DNA: TGTGCCAGCACCGACGAGGGGGCATCGTCACCCCTCCACTTT. Its translation: CASTDEGASSPLHF.

V is TRBV25-1 and J is TRBJ1-6, with 7 bases matching TRBD1. J gave up 7 bases and V 8 bases, and 8 bases lay outside the gene matches. There are 14 residues in the CDR3. Germline V gene data show CDR1 as MGHDK and CDR2 as SYGVNS. The CDR3 DNA follows: TGTGCCAGCCATTCGGGACAGAAGAATTCACCCCTCCACTTT. Translating it yields CASHSGQKNSPLHF.

Written as DNA, the CDR3 is TGTGCCAGTAGTACGCGACAGGCCTATCGCGAGCAGTACTTC. Protein sequence: CASSTRQAYREQYF. The genes are TRBV19 and TRBJ2-7; D may be TRBD1 (6 bases). Germline V lookup: CDR1 LNHDA, CDR2 SQIVND (reference sequence). There are 14 residues in the CDR3. The V end lost 4 bases, the J end lost 6 bases, and 16 bases lay between the germline ends. The whole variable domain, filled in from reference TRBV19 and TRBJ2-7, reads DGGITQSPKYLFRKEGQNVTLSCEQNLNHDAMYWYRQDPGQGLRLIYYSQIVNDFQKGDIAEGYSVSREKKESFPLTVTSAQKNPTAFYLCASSTRQAYREQYFGPGTRLTVT.

This chain uses TRBV6-5 with TRBJ1-2; perhaps TRBD1 as D (5 bases). V lost 0 bases to trimming and J lost 6 bases, with 14 bases between them. Germline V gene sequence: CDR1 MNHEY, CDR2 SVGAGI. This CDR3 is 15 amino acids long. In DNA, the CDR3 is TGTGCCAGCAGTTACTCGGGGGGATCTCTGAATGGCTACACCTTC. Residues: CASSYSGGSLNGYTF.

The chain carries TRBV4-1 and TRBJ2-7, with 9 bases that match TRBD1. The V and J ends lost 0 bases and 4 bases, in that order; junction bases with no gene match: 4. Germline V CDR1 and CDR2: MGHRA, YSYEKL. CDR3 length equals 15 residues. CDR3: CASSQEPGTGYEQYF. CDR3 in DNA: TGCGCCAGCAGCCAAGAACCCGGGACAGGGTACGAGCAGTACTTC.

This clone was seen only once. The chain joins TRBV20-1 to TRBJ2-3; no firm D call. Germline CDR1 reads DFQATT; CDR2 reads SNEGSKA (reference sequence). The V end lost 3 bases, the J end lost 4 bases, and 8 bases lay between the germline ends. The CDR3 totals 12 residues. The CDR3 sequence is CSASDRSDTQYF. The CDR3 bases are TGCAGTGCTAGTGACCGTTCAGATACGCAGTATTTT.

This chain connects TRBV19 to TRBJ2-3, with TRBD1 as a possible D gene (6 bases). The length of the CDR3 is 15 residues. V dropped 10 bases and J dropped 3 bases, with 20 bases sitting between them. CDR1 and CDR2 (germline): LNHDA, SQIVND (reference sequence). The CDR3 protein is CATSSGGQPTDTQYF. As DNA, the CDR3 is TGTGCCACCTCCAGTGGGGGACAACCGACAGATACGCAGTATTTT.

The chain carries TRBV2 and TRBJ1-1; maybe TRBD1 (5 bases). V dropped 1 base and J dropped 5 bases, with 11 bases sitting between them. Per the germline V gene, CDR1 is SNHLY and CDR2 is FYNNEI. There are 14 residues in the CDR3. The CDR3 loop is CASSEVQGGTEAFF. CDR3 DNA sequence: TGTGCCAGCAGTGAAGTGCAGGGTGGGACTGAAGCTTTCTTT.

The chain recombines TRBV27 with TRBJ2-7; possibly TRBD2 for D (6 bases). Germline loops: CDR1 MNHEY, CDR2 SMNVEV (reference sequence). V was trimmed by 11 bases and J by 3 bases, leaving 20 bases between them. The CDR3 is made up of 14 amino acids. CDR3 nucleotides: TGTGCCTCATTATCGTGGGCCGGGGGCTACGAGCAGTACTTC. Translated, it gives CASLSWAGGYEQYF.

This chain uses TRBV9 with TRBJ1-1, with 7 bases matching TRBD1. Germline CDR1 reads SGDLS; CDR2 reads YYNGEE. The trim removed 0 bases at V and 0 bases at J, leaving 20 bases unmatched. The length of the CDR3 is 21 residues. CDR3 sequence reads: CASSVGDSVPGGRGLNTEAFF. As DNA, the CDR3 is TGTGCCAGCAGCGTAGGGGACAGCGTACCTGGGGGGCGTGGTTTGAACACTGAAGCTTTCTTT.

The rearrangement links TRBV29-1 to TRBJ1-2; the D gene is possibly TRBD1 (5 bases). CDR3 length equals 11 residues. V was cut by 7 bases and J by 6 bases, with 12 bases left in between. From germline, CDR1 is SQVTM and CDR2 ANQGSEA. The DNA for the CDR3 is TGCAGCGCTAGACAGCCCGATGGCTACACCTTC. This encodes CSARQPDGYTF.